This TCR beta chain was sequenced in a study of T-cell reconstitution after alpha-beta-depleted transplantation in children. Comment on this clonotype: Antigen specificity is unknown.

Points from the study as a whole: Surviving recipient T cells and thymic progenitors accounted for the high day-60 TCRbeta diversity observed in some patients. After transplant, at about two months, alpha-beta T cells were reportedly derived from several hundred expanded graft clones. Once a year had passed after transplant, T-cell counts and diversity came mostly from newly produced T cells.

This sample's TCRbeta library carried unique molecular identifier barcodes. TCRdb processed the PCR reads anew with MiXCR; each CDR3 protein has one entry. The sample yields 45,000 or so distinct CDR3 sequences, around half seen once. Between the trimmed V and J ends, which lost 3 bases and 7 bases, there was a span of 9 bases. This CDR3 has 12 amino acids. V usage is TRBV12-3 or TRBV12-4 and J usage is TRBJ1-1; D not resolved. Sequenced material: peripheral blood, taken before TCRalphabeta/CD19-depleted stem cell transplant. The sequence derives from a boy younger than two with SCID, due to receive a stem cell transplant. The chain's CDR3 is CASSFPPNEAFF. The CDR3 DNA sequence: TGTGCCAGCAGTTTCCCCCCCAATGAAGCTTTCTTT.